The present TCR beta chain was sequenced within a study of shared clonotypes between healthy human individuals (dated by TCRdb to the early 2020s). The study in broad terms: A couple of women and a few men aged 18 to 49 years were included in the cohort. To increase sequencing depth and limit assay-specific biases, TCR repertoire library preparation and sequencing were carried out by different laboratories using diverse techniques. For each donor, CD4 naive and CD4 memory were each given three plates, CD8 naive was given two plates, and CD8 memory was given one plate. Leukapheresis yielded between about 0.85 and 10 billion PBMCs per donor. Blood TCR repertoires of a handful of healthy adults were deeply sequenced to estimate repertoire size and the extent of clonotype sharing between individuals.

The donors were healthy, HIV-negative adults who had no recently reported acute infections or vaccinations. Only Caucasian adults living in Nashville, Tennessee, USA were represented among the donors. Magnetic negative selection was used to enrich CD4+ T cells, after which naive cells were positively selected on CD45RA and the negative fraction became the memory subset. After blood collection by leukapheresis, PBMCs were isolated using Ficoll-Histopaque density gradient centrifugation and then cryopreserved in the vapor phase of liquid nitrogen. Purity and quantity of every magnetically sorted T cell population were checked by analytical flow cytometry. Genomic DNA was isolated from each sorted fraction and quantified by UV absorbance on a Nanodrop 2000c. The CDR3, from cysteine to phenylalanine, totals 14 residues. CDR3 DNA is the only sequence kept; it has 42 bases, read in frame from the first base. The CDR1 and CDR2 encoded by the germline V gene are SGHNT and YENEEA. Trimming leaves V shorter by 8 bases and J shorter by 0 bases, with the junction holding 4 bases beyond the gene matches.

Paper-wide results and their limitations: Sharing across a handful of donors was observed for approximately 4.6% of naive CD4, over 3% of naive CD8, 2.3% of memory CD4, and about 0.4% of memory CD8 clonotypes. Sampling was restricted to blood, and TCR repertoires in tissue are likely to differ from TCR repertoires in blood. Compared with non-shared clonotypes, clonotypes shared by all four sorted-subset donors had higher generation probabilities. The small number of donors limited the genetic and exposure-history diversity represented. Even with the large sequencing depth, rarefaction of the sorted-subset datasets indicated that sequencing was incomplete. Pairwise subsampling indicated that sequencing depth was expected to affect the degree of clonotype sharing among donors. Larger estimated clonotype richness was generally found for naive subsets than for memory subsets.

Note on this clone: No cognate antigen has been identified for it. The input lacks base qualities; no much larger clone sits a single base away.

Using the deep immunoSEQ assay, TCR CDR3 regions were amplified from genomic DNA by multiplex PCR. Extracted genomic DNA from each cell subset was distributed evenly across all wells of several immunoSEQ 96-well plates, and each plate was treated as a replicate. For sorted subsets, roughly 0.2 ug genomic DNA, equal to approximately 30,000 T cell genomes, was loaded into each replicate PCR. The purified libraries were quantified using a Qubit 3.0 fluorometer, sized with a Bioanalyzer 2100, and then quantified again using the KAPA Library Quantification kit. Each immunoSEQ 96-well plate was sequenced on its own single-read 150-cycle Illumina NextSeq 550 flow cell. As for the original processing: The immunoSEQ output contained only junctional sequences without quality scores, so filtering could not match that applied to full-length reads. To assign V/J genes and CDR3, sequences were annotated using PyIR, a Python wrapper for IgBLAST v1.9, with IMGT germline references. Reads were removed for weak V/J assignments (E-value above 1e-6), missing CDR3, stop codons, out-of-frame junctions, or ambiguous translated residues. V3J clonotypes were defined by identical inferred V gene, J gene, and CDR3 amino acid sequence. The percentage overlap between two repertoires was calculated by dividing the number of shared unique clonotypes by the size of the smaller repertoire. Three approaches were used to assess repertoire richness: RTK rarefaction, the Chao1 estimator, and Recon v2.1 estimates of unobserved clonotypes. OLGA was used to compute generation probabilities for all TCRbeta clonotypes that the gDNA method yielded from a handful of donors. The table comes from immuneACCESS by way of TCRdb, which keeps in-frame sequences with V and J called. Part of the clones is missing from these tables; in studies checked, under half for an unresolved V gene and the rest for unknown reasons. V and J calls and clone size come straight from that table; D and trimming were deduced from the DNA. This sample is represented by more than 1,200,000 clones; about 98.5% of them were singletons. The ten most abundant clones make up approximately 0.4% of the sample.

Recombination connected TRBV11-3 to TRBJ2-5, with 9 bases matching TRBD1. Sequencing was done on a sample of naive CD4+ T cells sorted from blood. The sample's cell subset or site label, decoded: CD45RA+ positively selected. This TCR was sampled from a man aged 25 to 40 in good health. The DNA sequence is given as TGTGCCAGCGGACGGACAGGGGACCAAGAGACCCAGTACTTC. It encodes CASGRTGDQETQYF.